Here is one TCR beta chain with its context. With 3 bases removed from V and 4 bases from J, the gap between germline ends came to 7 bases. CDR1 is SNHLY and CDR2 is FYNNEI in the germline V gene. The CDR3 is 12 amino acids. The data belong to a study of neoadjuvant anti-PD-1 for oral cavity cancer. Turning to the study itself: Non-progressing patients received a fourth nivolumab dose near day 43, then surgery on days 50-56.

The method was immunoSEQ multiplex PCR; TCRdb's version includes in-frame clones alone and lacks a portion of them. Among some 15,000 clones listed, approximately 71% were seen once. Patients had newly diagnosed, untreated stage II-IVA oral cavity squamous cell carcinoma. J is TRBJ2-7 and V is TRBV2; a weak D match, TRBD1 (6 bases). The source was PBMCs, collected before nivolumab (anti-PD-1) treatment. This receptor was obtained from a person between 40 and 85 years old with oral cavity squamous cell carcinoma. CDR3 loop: CASSDDRYEQYF. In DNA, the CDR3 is TGTGCCAGCAGTGACGACAGGTACGAGCAGTACTTC.